This note documents a single T cell receptor (beta chain) sequence. The antigen is unknown. This sample was taken from a study of PD-1 blockade in classical Hodgkin lymphoma. The study, taken as a whole, reports: The study found that TCR diversity rose significantly by C4D1 in CD4+ but not CD8+ cells. Patients who began taking nivolumab under 1 year after ASCT were left out.

Relapse after autologous stem cell transplantation occurred in every patient, and brentuximab vedotin exposure varied. The repertoire was sequenced with immunoSEQ multiplex PCR; TCRdb's copy has only in-frame clones and lacks some. This sample has around 39,000 clones, with 76% found just once. Trimming pared 7 bases from V and 0 bases from J, leaving 16 bases between. CDR3 length: 15 amino acids. The germline CDR1 and CDR2 sequences are MNHNY and SVGAGI (reference sequence). The receptor was derived from a human donor with classical Hodgkin lymphoma. The chain has TRBV6-6 and TRBJ2-7; D is unresolved. The source was peripheral blood mononuclear cells (PBMCs), collected before the second cycle of nivolumab. This CDR3 reads CASTTKKDGSYEQYF. In DNA form, the CDR3 reads TGTGCCAGCACCACAAAGAAAGACGGCTCCTACGAGCAGTACTTC.